This TCR beta chain was sequenced in a study of blood T cell repertoires in COVID-19. Across the whole study: COVID-19 samples from acute and convalescent phases originated in the United States, Italy and Spain. T cells, B-cell-depleted T cells, or PBMCs supplied cDNA or gDNA.

Participants were aged roughly 18 to 90 years, lived in roughly 25 US areas, and enrolled virtually. Participants were placed into cohorts based on the clinical history they reported. The method was immunoSEQ multiplex PCR; TCRdb's version includes in-frame clones alone and lacks a portion of them. The sample includes 180,000 or so clones, approximately 88% of them seen just once. Looked up from germline, CDR1 is MNHNS and CDR2 is SASEGT. The CDR3 is made up of 17 amino acids. V lost 3 bases and J lost 5; bases outside the gene matches: 10. The receptor was isolated from an older woman who had recovered from COVID-19. The rearrangement uses TRBV6-1 and TRBJ2-3; 11 positions match TRBD2. Sequenced material: PBMCs or T cells enriched from blood (not recorded which). The CDR3 loop reads CASSEGTSGGGRDTQYF. The CDR3 nucleotides are TGTGCCAGCAGTGAGGGTACTAGCGGGGGAGGGAGAGATACGCAGTATTTT.